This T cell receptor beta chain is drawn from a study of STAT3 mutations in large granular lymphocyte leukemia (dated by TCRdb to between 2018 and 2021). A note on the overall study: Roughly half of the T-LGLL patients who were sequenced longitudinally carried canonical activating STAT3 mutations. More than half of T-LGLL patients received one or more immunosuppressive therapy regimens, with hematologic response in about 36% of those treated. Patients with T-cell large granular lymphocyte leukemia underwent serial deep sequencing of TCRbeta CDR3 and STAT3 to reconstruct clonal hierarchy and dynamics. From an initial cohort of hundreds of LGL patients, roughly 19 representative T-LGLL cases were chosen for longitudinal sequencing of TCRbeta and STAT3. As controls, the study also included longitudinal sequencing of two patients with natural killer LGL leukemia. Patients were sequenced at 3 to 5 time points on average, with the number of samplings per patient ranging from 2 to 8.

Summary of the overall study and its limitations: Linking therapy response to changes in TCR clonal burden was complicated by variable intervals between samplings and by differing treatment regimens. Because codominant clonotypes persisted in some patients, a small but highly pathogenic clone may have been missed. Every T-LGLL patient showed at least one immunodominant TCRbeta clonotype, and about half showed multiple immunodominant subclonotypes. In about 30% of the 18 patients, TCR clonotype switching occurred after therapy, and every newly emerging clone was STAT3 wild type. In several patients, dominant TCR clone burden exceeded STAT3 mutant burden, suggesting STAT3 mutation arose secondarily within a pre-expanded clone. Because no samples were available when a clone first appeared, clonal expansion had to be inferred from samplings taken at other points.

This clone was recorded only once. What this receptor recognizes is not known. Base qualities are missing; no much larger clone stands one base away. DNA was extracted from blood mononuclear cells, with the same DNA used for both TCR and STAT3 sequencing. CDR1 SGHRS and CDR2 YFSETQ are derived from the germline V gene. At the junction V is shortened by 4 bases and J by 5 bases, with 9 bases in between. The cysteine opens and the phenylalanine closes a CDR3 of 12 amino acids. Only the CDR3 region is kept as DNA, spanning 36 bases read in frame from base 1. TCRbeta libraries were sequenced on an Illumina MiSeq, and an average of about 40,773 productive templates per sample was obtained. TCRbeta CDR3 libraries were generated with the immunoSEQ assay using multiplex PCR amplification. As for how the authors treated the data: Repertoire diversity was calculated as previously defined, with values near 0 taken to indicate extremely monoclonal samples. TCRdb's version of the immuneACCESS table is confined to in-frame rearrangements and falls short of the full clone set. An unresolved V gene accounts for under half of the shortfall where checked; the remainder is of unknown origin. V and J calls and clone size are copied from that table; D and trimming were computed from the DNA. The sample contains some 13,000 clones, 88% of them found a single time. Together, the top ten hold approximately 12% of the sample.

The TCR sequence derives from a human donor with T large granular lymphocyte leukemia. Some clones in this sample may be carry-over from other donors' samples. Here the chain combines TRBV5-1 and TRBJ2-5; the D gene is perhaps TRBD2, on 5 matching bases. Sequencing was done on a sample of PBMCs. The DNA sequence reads TGCGCCAGCAGCGAGGACTGGGAGACCCAGTACTTC. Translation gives CASSEDWETQYF.